This entry lists 8 T cell receptor beta chains sequenced from one sample in a study of HIV-infected patients and healthy controls (dated by TCRdb to the mid-2010s). Library prep was done by 5' RACE. The sample was run on an Illumina MiSeq. Approximately 500 ng RNA was reverse transcribed with SuperScript III using primers against the alpha and beta constant regions. Separate alpha and beta chain libraries were made by chain-specific third strand synthesis with multiplexing indices. The public reads were quality trimmed at Q25 with fastp and then assembled into clones with MiXCR by TCRdb, keeping productive beta chains. All rows with the same CDR3 protein become a single entry with the most common DNA and genes. Across this sample there are about 18,000 distinct CDR3 sequences, with more than 7.5% seen only once. 21% of the sample comes from the top ten. Follow-up blood from HIV-infected patients was collected roughly three months, about 14 weeks, after antiretroviral therapy began. Since whole blood was used without any cell fractionation, the repertoire reflected all peripheral T cells in unsorted form.

Specimen: blood, collected during antiretroviral therapy. These receptors were obtained from an adult with HIV infection.

The rearrangement links TRBV28 to TRBJ2-5; tentatively, D is TRBD1 (6 bases). The CDR3 totals 17 residues. V was trimmed by 2 bases and J by 4 bases, leaving 20 bases between them. CDR1 and CDR2 (germline): MDHEN, SYDVKM. DNA of the CDR3: TGTGCCAGCAGTTTAGAGTTCGCCGTCAGGGGATTAGAGACCCAGTACTTC. Translation: CASSLEFAVRGLETQYF.

This clonotype was seen ten or more times. The rearrangement uses TRBV12-3 or TRBV12-4 and TRBJ2-5; 7 bases are a match to TRBD1. The CDR3 loop spans 15 amino acids. J was trimmed by 5 bases and V by 7 bases; bases with no gene match: 13. The CDR3 region has the DNA TGTGCCAGCACCGACCGGGACAGCCTGAGGGAGACCCAGTACTTC. Its protein is CASTDRDSLRETQYF.

This clonotype was counted ten times or more. This chain links TRBV7-2 with TRBJ1-2; D is unclear. The CDR3 is 14 residues long. Trimming left V 10 bases short and J 2 bases short, with 17 bases between. Germline loops: CDR1 SGHTA, CDR2 FQGNSA. CDR3 region: CATLSGGPNYGYTF. As DNA, the CDR3 is TGTGCCACCCTCTCAGGAGGACCCAACTATGGCTACACCTTC.

The rearrangement joins TRBV5-5 to TRBJ1-5, with 9 bases fitting TRBD1. The CDR3 length is 13 residues. V trimming: 4 bases; J trimming: 11 bases; junction bases outside the gene matches: 7. The germline V gene encodes CDR1 SGHKS and CDR2 YYEKEE (reference sequence). As DNA, the CDR3 is TGTGCCAGCAGCCCCGGACAGGGGACAGCCCAGCATTTT. Translated: CASSPGQGTAQHF.

This clonotype was seen ten or more times. The chain recombines TRBV7-2 with TRBJ1-5; 8 nucleotides agree with TRBD1. Germline V CDR1 and CDR2: SGHTA, FQGNSA. CDR3 length: 15 amino acids. Germline trimming cut 1 base from V and 6 bases from J; bases unmatched to any gene: 5. The CDR3 protein is CASSLGTGLSQPQHF. CDR3 bases: TGTGCCAGCAGCTTAGGGACAGGGCTCAGTCAGCCCCAGCATTTT.

This clonotype was seen repeatedly, ten times or more. The V call is TRBV7-9, the J call TRBJ1-3; D ambiguous. With 10 bases removed from V and 4 bases from J, the gap between germline ends came to 14 bases. Germline V gene sequence: CDR1 SEHNR, CDR2 FQNEAQ (reference sequence). CDR3 length equals 13 residues. As DNA, the CDR3 is TGTGCCAAGCCAACCAAGGGCGGAAACACCATATATTTT. This gives the protein CAKPTKGGNTIYF.

This clonotype has a count of ten or more. This sequence joins TRBV10-2 and TRBJ2-2; D not certain. The CDR3 is 12 residues long. Trimming removed 1 base at V and 7 bases at J, with 4 bases between. CDR1 WSHSY and CDR2 SAAADI come from the germline V gene. The CDR3 DNA sequence: TGCGCCAGCAGTGAGTTTAACGGGGAGCTGTTTTTT. Translating it yields CASSEFNGELFF.

This clonotype occurred many times. V gene TRBV9 combines with J gene TRBJ1-5; tentatively, D is TRBD1 (5 bases). Germline-derived CDR1 and CDR2 are SGDLS and YYNGEE. This CDR3 has 14 amino acids. With 0 bases removed from V and 4 bases from J, the gap between germline ends came to 8 bases. CDR3: CASSVAGSNQPQHF. CDR3 DNA sequence: TGTGCCAGCAGCGTAGCAGGGTCTAATCAGCCCCAGCATTTT.